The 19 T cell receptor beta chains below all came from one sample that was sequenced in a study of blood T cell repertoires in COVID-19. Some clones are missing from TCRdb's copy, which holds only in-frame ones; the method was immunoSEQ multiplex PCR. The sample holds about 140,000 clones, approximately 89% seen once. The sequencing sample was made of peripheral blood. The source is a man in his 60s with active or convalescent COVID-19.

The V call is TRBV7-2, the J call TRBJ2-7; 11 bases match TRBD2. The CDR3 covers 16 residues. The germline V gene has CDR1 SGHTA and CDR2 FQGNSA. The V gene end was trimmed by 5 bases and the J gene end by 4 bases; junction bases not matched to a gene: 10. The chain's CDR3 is CASSRSGRALGYEQYF. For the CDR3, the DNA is TGTGCCAGCAGCCGTAGCGGGAGGGCCCTGGGATACGAGCAGTACTTC.

CDR3 sequence reads: CASSSTGELFF. CDR3 nucleotides: TGTGCCAGCAGCTCTACCGGGGAGCTGTTTTTT. The V and J genes are TRBV11-2 and TRBJ2-2; no reliable D call. CDR3 length: 11 amino acids. Trimming cost V 4 bases and J 5 bases, with 2 bases left between them. Germline lookup yields CDR1 SGHAT and CDR2 FQNNGV. Full variable domain (rest looked up from reference TRBV11-2 and TRBJ2-2): EAGVAQSPRYKIIEKRQSVAFWCNPISGHATLYWYQQILGQGPKLLIQFQNNGVVDDSQLPKDRFSAERLKGVDSTLKIQPAKLEDSAVYLCASSSTGELFFGEGSRLTVL.

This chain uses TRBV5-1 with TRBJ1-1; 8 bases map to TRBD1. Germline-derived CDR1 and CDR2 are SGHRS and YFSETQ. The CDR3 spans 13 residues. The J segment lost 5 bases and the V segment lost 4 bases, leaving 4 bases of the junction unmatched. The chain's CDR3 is CASSPRGLTEAFF. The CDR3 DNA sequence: TGCGCCAGCAGCCCCAGGGGGCTTACTGAAGCTTTCTTT.

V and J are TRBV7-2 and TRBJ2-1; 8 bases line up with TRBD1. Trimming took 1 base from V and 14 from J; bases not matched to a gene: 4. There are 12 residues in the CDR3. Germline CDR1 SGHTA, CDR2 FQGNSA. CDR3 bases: TGTGCCAGCAGCTTAGGCCGGGACAGGAAGTTCTTC. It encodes CASSLGRDRKFF.

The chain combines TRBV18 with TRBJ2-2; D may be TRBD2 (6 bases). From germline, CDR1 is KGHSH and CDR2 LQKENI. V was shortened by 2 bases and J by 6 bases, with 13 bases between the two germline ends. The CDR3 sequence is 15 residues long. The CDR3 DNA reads TGTGCCAGCTCACCAGCGGGGCTCGGGGCCGGGGAGCTGTTTTTT. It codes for CASSPAGLGAGELFF.

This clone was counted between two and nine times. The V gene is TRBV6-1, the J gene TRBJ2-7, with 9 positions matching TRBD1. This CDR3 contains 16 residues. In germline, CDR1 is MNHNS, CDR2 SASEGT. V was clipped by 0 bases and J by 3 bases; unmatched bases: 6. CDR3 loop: CASSEAGQGTRYEQYF. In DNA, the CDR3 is TGTGCCAGCAGTGAAGCAGGACAGGGGACCCGCTACGAGCAGTACTTC.

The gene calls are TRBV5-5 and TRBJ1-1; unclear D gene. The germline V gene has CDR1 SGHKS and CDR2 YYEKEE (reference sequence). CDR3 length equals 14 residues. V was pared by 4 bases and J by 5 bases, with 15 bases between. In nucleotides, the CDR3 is TGTGCCAGCAGCGACCCGGAAAGAGGAACTGAAGCTTTCTTT. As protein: CASSDPERGTEAFF.

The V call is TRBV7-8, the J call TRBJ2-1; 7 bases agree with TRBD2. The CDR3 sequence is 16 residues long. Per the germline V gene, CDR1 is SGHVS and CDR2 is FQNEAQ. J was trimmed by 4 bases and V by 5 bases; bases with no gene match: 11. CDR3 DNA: TGTGCCAGCAGCGCTATCGCGGGGGATCCTTACAATGAGCAGTTCTTC. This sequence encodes CASSAIAGDPYNEQFF.

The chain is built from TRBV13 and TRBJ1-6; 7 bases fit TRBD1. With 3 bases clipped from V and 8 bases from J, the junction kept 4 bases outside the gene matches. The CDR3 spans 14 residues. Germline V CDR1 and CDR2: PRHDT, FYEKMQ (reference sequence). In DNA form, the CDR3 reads TGTGCCAGCAGCTTTGGCAGGGGGTATTCACCCCTCCACTTT. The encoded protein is CASSFGRGYSPLHF.

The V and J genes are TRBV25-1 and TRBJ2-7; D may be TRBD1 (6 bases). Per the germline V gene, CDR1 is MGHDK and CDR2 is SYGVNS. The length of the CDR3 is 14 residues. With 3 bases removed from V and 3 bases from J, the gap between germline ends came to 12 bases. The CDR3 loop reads CASSDRGTDYEQYF. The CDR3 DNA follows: TGTGCCAGCAGTGATAGGGGGACCGACTACGAGCAGTACTTC.

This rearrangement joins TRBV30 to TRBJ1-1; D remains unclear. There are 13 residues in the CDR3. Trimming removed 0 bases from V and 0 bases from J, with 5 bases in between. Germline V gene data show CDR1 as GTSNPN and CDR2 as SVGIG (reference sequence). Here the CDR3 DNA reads TGTGCCTGGAGTGTAACAGTGAACACTGAAGCTTTCTTT. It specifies CAWSVTVNTEAFF. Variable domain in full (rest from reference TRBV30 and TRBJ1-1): SQTIHQWPATLVQPVGSPLSLECTVEGTSNPNLYWYRQAAGRGLQLLFYSVGIGQISSEVPQNLSASRPQDRQFILSSKKLLLSDSGFYLCAWSVTVNTEAFFGQGTRLTVV.

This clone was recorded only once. Here the CDR3 DNA reads TGTGCCAGCAGCCGTAGATTTAGCGGTAGCTCCTACAATGAGCAGTTCTTC. Translated: CASSRRFSGSSYNEQFF. The chain joins TRBV4-2 to TRBJ2-1; D is possibly TRBD2 (6 bases). Germline V gives CDR1 LGHNA, CDR2 YNFKEQ. The CDR3 loop spans 17 amino acids. V was clipped by 4 bases and J by 0 bases, with 16 bases between them.

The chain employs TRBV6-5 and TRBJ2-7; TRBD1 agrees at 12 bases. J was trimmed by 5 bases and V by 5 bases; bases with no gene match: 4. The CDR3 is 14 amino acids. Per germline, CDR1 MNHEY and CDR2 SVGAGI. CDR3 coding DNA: TGTGCCAGCAGTCGGGACAGGGGGCGAGACGAGCAGTACTTC. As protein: CASSRDRGRDEQYF.

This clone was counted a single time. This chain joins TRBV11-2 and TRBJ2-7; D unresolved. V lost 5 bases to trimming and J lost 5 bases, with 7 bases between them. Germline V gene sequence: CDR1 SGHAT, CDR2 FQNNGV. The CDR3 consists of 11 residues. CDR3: CASSPRNEQYF. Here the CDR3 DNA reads TGTGCCAGCAGCCCCAGGAACGAGCAGTACTTC.

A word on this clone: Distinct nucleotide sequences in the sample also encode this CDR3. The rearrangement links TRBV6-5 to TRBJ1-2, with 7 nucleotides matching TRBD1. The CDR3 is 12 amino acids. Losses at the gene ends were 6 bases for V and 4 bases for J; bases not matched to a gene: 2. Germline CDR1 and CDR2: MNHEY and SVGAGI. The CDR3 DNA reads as TGTGCCAGCAGACAGGGGACCTATGGCTACACCTTC. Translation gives CASRQGTYGYTF.

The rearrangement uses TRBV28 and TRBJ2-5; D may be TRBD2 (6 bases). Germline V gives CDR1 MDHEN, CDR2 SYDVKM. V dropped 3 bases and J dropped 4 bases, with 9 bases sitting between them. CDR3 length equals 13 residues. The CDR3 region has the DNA TGTGCCAGCAGTTTTGGAGGGACAGAGACCCAGTACTTC. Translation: CASSFGGTETQYF.

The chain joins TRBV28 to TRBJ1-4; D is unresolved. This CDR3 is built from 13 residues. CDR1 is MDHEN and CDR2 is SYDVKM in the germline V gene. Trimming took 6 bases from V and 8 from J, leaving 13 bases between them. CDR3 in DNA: TGTGCCAGCAGCCGAACTATCCAGGAAAAACTGTTTTTT. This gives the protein CASSRTIQEKLFF.

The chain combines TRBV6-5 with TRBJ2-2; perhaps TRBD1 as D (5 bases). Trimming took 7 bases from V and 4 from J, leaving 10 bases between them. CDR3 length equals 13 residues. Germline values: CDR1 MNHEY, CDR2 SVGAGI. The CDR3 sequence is CASTRTGTGELFF. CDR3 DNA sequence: TGTGCCAGCACCCGAACAGGCACCGGGGAGCTGTTTTTT.

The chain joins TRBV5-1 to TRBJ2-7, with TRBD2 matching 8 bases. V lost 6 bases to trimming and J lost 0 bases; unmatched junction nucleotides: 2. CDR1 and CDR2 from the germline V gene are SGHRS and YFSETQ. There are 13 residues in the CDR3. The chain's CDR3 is CASKGTSSYEQYF. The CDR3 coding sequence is TGCGCCAGCAAAGGGACTAGCTCCTACGAGCAGTACTTC.